The sequence of this T cell receptor (beta chain) was determined in a study of blood T cell repertoires in COVID-19. Study-level information: Sites in the United States, Italy and Spain provided acute and convalescent COVID-19 samples. T cells, B-cell-depleted T cells, or PBMCs provided the cDNA or gDNA that served as material.

Clinical history as reported by participants underpinned cohort assignment. The ends were cut back, 8 bases at V and 5 bases at J, with 12 bases in the middle. From germline, CDR1 is SNHLY and CDR2 FYNNEI. This CDR3 is built from 13 residues. The authors' processing: Nucleated cell counts were estimated from reference gene primer amplification. Produced via immunoSEQ multiplex PCR; TCRdb's table is partial and in-frame only. V and J calls and clone size are those listed in that table; D and trimming were worked out from the DNA. The sample yields 200,000 to 250,000 clones, around 82% seen once. Sequenced: PBMCs or T cells enriched from blood (not recorded which). The receptor's source is a young man with acute COVID-19. The rearrangement links TRBV2 to TRBJ1-4; D gene uncertain. CDR3 amino acids: CASFALGNEKLFF. Here the CDR3 DNA reads TGTGCCAGCTTCGCCCTGGGCAATGAAAAACTGTTTTTT.